This TCR beta chain was captured by sequencing in a study of T cell changes during pregnancy in multiple sclerosis. The V end was cut by 0 bases, the J end by 4 bases, with 11 bases between. Per the germline V gene, CDR1 is SGDLS and CDR2 is YYNGEE. The CDR3 length is 15 residues. Produced via immunoSEQ multiplex PCR; TCRdb's table is partial and in-frame only. This sample has more than 75,000 clones; 94% occur once, and the top ten carry roughly 2.5%. J is TRBJ1-3 and V is TRBV9; D is uncertain. Here the sequenced sample was peripheral blood, taken in the third trimester of pregnancy. The receptor was derived from a female donor with multiple sclerosis, enrolled in a pregnancy study. The DNA for the CDR3 is TGTGCCAGCAGCGTAGATAACAGCGGGGGAAACACCATATATTTT. Its protein is CASSVDNSGGNTIYF.